The source of this TCR beta chain is a study of response to subunit inactivated influenza vaccine. This clonotype was seen more than once but under ten times. A single record per CDR3 protein comes from TCRdb applying MiXCR to the RT-PCR reads. The table shows more than 450,000 distinct CDR3 sequences, with about 11% occurring only once. In germline, CDR1 is SGHTA, CDR2 FQGNSA. Trimming shortened V by 3 bases and J by 5 bases, and 13 bases separated the two germline ends. The CDR3 is 14 residues long. The same specimen was also included in a second study, on T cells expressing NK-cell markers. That paper adds: Generation of TCR beta cDNA was performed by 5'RACE template switching incorporating UMIs. Of eight sequenced donors, seven were HCMV-seropositive and one HCMV-seronegative.

The TCR originated in a man aged 45 to 65 who received an inactivated influenza vaccine. The sequencing here drew on PBMCs from blood, taken on the day of vaccination. The J gene is TRBJ2-5, the V gene TRBV7-2; perhaps TRBD2 as D (5 bases). CDR3 sequence: CASSFMAGAETQYF. Here the CDR3 DNA reads TGTGCCAGCAGCTTTATGGCGGGTGCGGAGACCCAGTACTTC. Supplemented by reference TRBV7-2 and TRBJ2-5, the full variable domain reads GAGVSQSPSNKVTEKGKDVELRCDPISGHTALYWYRQSLGQGLEFLIYFQGNSAPDKSGLPSDRFSAERTGGSVSTLTIQRTQQEDSAVYLCASSFMAGAETQYFGPGTRLLVL.